The 28 T cell receptor beta chains listed next were all sequenced from one sample in a study of lymphopenia after photon versus proton radiotherapy. TCRdb's copy holds only in-frame clones and misses some; the assay was immunoSEQ multiplex PCR. The repertoire includes some 7,900 clones, 81% of them detected once, and about half sits in the top ten. Sequences were derived from peripheral blood, sampled from a patient treated with photon-based radiotherapy. These receptors came from a man aged 30-40 years with gastric cancer.

This chain connects TRBV19 to TRBJ1-5; a possible D gene is TRBD1 (5 bases). This CDR3 is 13 amino acids long. The germline V and J ends were trimmed by 3 bases and 6 bases, with 9 bases remaining between them. From germline, CDR1 is LNHDA and CDR2 SQIVND (reference sequence). CDR3 sequence: CASSILGVQPQHF. The CDR3 DNA reads TGTGCCAGTAGTATCCTGGGGGTTCAGCCCCAGCATTTT.

J is TRBJ1-1 and V is TRBV7-2; no reliable D call. Per germline, CDR1 SGHTA and CDR2 FQGNSA. The CDR3 has 15 residues. CDR3 sequence: CAARVSGFMNTEAFF. In nucleotides, the CDR3 is TGTGCAGCAAGGGTATCGGGATTCATGAACACTGAAGCTTTCTTT.

This clone was observed a single time. The chain recombines TRBV12-5 with TRBJ2-5; the D call may be TRBD1 or TRBD2 (6 bases each). V was shortened by 5 bases and J by 5 bases, with 18 bases between the two germline ends. The CDR3 is 15 amino acids. Germline V gene lookup returns CDR1 LGHNT and CDR2 FRNRAP. For the CDR3, the DNA is TGTGCTAGTGGTCCCCCGAGGGGGGCTGTCGAGACCCAGTACTTC. It translates to CASGPPRGAVETQYF.

The chain combines TRBV6-1 with TRBJ2-3; D gene ambiguous. CDR3 length equals 15 residues. Trimming cost V 5 bases and J 0 bases, with 12 bases left between them. Germline V gives CDR1 MNHNS, CDR2 SASEGT. The DNA for the CDR3 is TGTGCCAGCAGTCTCCAGACCAAAAGCACAGATACGCAGTATTTT. It encodes CASSLQTKSTDTQYF.

This chain connects TRBV10-3 to TRBJ1-4; 7 bases are a match to TRBD1. The CDR3 length is 16 residues. The germline CDR1 and CDR2 sequences are ENHRY and SYGVKD. With 11 bases clipped from V and 7 bases from J, the junction kept 19 bases outside the gene matches. The CDR3 spells CAARGREGAGAEKLFF. CDR3 nucleotides: TGTGCCGCGAGGGGCAGGGAGGGGGCAGGAGCTGAAAAACTGTTTTTT.

The J gene is TRBJ2-5, the V gene TRBV6-5; D remains unclear. CDR1 is MNHEY, CDR2 SVGAGI, per germline. V was cut by 0 bases and J by 0 bases, with 8 bases left in between. CDR3 size: 15 residues. As DNA, the CDR3 is TGTGCCAGCAGTTACTCGGGAATGTACCAAGAGACCCAGTACTTC. It translates to CASSYSGMYQETQYF.

The chain employs TRBV18 and TRBJ1-5; D is possibly TRBD1 (6 bases). CDR3 length: 16 amino acids. The germline gives CDR1 KGHSH, CDR2 LQKENI. V dropped 2 bases and J dropped 2 bases, with 13 bases sitting between them. The CDR3 is CASSPGSGAGNQPQHF. The CDR3 DNA reads as TGTGCCAGCTCACCAGGTTCAGGGGCAGGCAATCAGCCCCAGCATTTT.

The genes are TRBV6-6 and TRBJ2-2; 7 bases are a match to TRBD1. The trim removed 2 bases at V and 6 bases at J, leaving 9 bases unmatched. CDR1 and CDR2 (germline): MNHNY, SVGAGI (reference sequence). CDR3 length equals 16 residues. The CDR3 loop is CASSYATGKNPGELFF. The CDR3, as DNA: TGTGCCAGCAGTTACGCGACAGGGAAGAATCCCGGGGAGCTGTTTTTT.

The chain links TRBV9 to TRBJ1-1; 8 nucleotides align to TRBD1. The CDR3 totals 15 residues. Germline V lookup: CDR1 SGDLS, CDR2 YYNGEE. Trimming cost V 0 bases and J 7 bases; bases outside gene matches: 8. As DNA, the CDR3 is TGTGCCAGCAGCGTAGGGACGGACAGGGACCTTGAAGCTTTCTTT. Protein product: CASSVGTDRDLEAFF. Filled out from reference TRBV9 and TRBJ1-1, the complete variable domain reads DSGVTQTPKHLITATGQRVTLRCSPRSGDLSVYWYQQSLDQGLQFLIQYYNGEERAKGNILERFSAQQFPDLHSELNLSSLELGDSALYFCASSVGTDRDLEAFFGQGTRLTVV.

The V gene is TRBV18, the J gene TRBJ2-1; D is unclear. CDR3 size: 11 residues. Germline assignment: CDR1 KGHSH and CDR2 LQKENI. Deletions cut 7 bases from V and 6 bases from J, with 7 bases between. The CDR3 DNA reads TGTGCCAGCTTGCGAGGCAATGAGCAGTTCTTC. Its protein is CASLRGNEQFF.

Comments on this clone: The same CDR3 is also encoded by other DNA sequences in this sample. The chain uses TRBV9 and TRBJ1-2; D unclear. This CDR3 contains 11 residues. Trimming pared 3 bases from V and 6 bases from J, leaving 6 bases between. CDR1 is SGDLS, CDR2 YYNGEE, per germline. The CDR3 DNA is TGTGCCAGCAGCGCCCCAGATGGCTACACCTTC. It is translated as CASSAPDGYTF.

This chain connects TRBV10-2 to TRBJ1-4; TRBD1 aligns across 7 bases. In germline, CDR1 is WSHSY, CDR2 SAAADI. Losses at the gene ends were 10 bases for V and 6 bases for J; bases not matched to a gene: 8. The CDR3 runs to 13 residues. CDR3 loop: CATRGGADEKLFF. The CDR3 DNA follows: TGCGCCACTAGAGGGGGCGCGGATGAAAAACTGTTTTTT.

Comment on this clone: Likely a read error: the CDR3 ends without its conserved phenylalanine or tryptophan. The rearrangement links TRBV9 to TRBJ2-7; 7 nucleotides line up with TRBD1. V dropped 0 bases and J dropped 4; count of bases not matched to a gene: 10. Germline V lookup: CDR1 SGDLS, CDR2 YYNGEE. The CDR3 contains 16 residues. Written as DNA, the CDR3 is TGTGCCAGCAGCGTAGGTGGGGCAGGGGGAATTTACGAGCAGTACCTC. Translated: CASSVGGAGGIYEQYL.

The J gene is TRBJ2-2, the V gene TRBV11-3; TRBD2 might be the D (6 bases). The CDR3 is 14 residues long. Trimming shortened V by 5 bases and J by 2 bases, and 9 bases separated the two germline ends. CDR1 and CDR2 from the germline V gene are SGHNT and YENEEA. CDR3 region: CASSRRGNTGELFF. In DNA form, the CDR3 reads TGTGCCAGCAGCAGGCGGGGCAACACCGGGGAGCTGTTTTTT.

The chain combines TRBV11-1 with TRBJ2-3, with unresolved D. V lost 7 bases and J lost 4, with 12 bases in between. This CDR3 has 13 residues. Germline V gene data show CDR1 as SGHAT and CDR2 as FQDESV (reference sequence). CDR3 protein: CASTPSPADTQYF. The CDR3 nucleotides read TGTGCCAGCACCCCCTCGCCGGCAGATACGCAGTATTTT.

This rearrangement joins TRBV28 to TRBJ2-1; 13 bases agree with TRBD2. The CDR3 length is 15 residues. V shed 1 base and J 7 bases; nucleotides not matched to a gene: 1. Germline CDR1 MDHEN, CDR2 SYDVKM. The CDR3 region has the DNA TGTGCCAGCAGTTTATCGACTAGCGGGGGGAATGAGCAGTTCTTC. Residues: CASSLSTSGGNEQFF.

The CDR3 nucleotides read TGTGCCAGCAGCCCTGACTACCTTGGGGCGACCCAGTACTTC. Translating gives CASSPDYLGATQYF. The chain is built from TRBV7-9 and TRBJ2-5; D may correspond to TRBD1 or TRBD2 (5 bases each). CDR3 length: 14 residues. Trimming took 5 bases from V and 7 from J, leaving 17 bases between them. Germline loops: CDR1 SEHNR, CDR2 FQNEAQ (reference sequence).

This chain connects TRBV27 to TRBJ2-7; TRBD1 is a possible D gene (6 bases). The CDR3 is 14 residues long. V dropped 6 bases and J dropped 4 bases, with 16 bases sitting between them. CDR1 is MNHEY, CDR2 SMNVEV, per germline (reference sequence). The CDR3 nucleotides are TGTGCCAGCAGCCACGGGGACAAGAGGTACGAGCAGTACTTC. Translation gives CASSHGDKRYEQYF.

CDR3 loop: CASSLEGSRGENEKLFF. The CDR3, as DNA: TGTGCCAGCAGCTTGGAAGGGTCCCGGGGAGAGAACGAAAAACTGTTTTTT. The V and J genes are TRBV5-5 and TRBJ1-4, with no clear D. Germline V CDR1 and CDR2: SGHKS, YYEKEE (reference sequence). CDR3 size: 17 residues. V lost 0 bases and J 8 bases, leaving 20 bases between the germline ends.

V gene TRBV4-3 combines with J gene TRBJ2-7, with 9 nucleotides matching TRBD2. The trim removed 1 base at V and 2 bases at J, leaving 3 bases unmatched. Germline V CDR1 and CDR2: LGHNA, YSLEER. This CDR3 is built from 15 residues. CDR3 DNA sequence: TGCGCCAGCAGCCAAGGGCCTAGCGGGACCTACGAGCAGTACTTC. Its translation: CASSQGPSGTYEQYF.

This clone was counted a few times. J is TRBJ2-7 and V is TRBV28, with TRBD2 identical over 12 bases. V lost 2 bases to trimming and J lost 5 bases; unmatched junction nucleotides: 1. Germline CDR1 and CDR2: MDHEN and SYDVKM. The CDR3 is 14 amino acids. The CDR3 loop is CASSLRTSGDEQYF. For the CDR3, the DNA is TGTGCCAGCAGTTTACGGACTAGCGGGGACGAGCAGTACTTC.

J is TRBJ2-5 and V is TRBV27, with 15 bases that match TRBD2. The CDR3 has 16 amino acids. Losses at the gene ends were 5 bases for V and 5 bases for J; bases not matched to a gene: 6. Germline V CDR1 and CDR2: MNHEY, SMNVEV (reference sequence). The CDR3 coding sequence is TGTGCCAGCAGTAAAGGACTAGCGGGAGGGTGGGAGACCCAGTACTTC. Residues: CASSKGLAGGWETQYF.

CDR3 bases: TGTGCCGCGGGGACAGGACAGACTGAAGCTTTCTTT. This encodes CAAGTGQTEAFF. The chain carries TRBV7-3 and TRBJ1-1, with 8 bases identical to TRBD1. V dropped 11 bases and J dropped 5; count of bases not matched to a gene: 7. Germline V gene data show CDR1 as SGHTA and CDR2 as FQGTGA. The CDR3 length is 12 residues.

This clone was found a few times. V gene TRBV6-6 combines with J gene TRBJ1-2, with TRBD1 matching over 8 bases. The V segment lost 8 bases and the J segment 3 bases; nucleotides outside the gene matches: 2. This CDR3 has 12 amino acids. Germline V gene data show CDR1 as MNHNY and CDR2 as SVGAGI (reference sequence). The CDR3 region has the DNA TGTGCCAGCGAGGACAGGGACTATGGCTACACCTTC. It codes for CASEDRDYGYTF.

This clone was recorded once. CDR3 DNA: TGTGCCAGCTCACCAGAAACCTACGAGCAGTACTTC. Translated: CASSPETYEQYF. The chain couples TRBV18 to TRBJ2-7; D is undetermined. V was pared by 2 bases and J by 2 bases, with 4 bases between. The CDR3 is 12 residues long. Germline CDR1 KGHSH, CDR2 LQKENI.

This chain connects TRBV7-8 to TRBJ2-3, with 9 nucleotides matching TRBD2. The CDR3 extends over 19 amino acids. Germline assignment: CDR1 SGHVS and CDR2 FQNEAQ. Trimming at V came to 0 bases and at J to 3 bases, leaving 13 bases not matched to a gene. CDR3 in DNA: TGTGCCAGCAGCTTAGCGGTCGCGGGAGGGCCAGTCCGTACAGATACGCAGTATTTT. Its translation: CASSLAVAGGPVRTDTQYF.

The chain recombines TRBV7-3 with TRBJ1-3; D is undetermined. The CDR3 totals 15 residues. Trimming stripped 5 bases from V and 0 bases from J, with 11 bases between. The V gene's germline CDR1 is SGHTA and CDR2 FQGTGA. The CDR3 region is CASSADPSSGNTIYF. CDR3 coding DNA: TGTGCCAGCAGCGCCGATCCCTCCTCTGGAAACACCATATATTTT.

Only a few counts were recorded for this clone. This chain uses TRBV9 with TRBJ2-7, with D perhaps TRBD2 (6 bases). The V end lost 2 bases, the J end lost 3 bases, and 9 bases lay between the germline ends. The germline gives CDR1 SGDLS, CDR2 YYNGEE. The CDR3 covers 13 residues. The CDR3 nucleotides are TGTGCCAGCAGCGTTAGTAGCGGCTACGAGCAGTACTTC. Translated, it gives CASSVSSGYEQYF.